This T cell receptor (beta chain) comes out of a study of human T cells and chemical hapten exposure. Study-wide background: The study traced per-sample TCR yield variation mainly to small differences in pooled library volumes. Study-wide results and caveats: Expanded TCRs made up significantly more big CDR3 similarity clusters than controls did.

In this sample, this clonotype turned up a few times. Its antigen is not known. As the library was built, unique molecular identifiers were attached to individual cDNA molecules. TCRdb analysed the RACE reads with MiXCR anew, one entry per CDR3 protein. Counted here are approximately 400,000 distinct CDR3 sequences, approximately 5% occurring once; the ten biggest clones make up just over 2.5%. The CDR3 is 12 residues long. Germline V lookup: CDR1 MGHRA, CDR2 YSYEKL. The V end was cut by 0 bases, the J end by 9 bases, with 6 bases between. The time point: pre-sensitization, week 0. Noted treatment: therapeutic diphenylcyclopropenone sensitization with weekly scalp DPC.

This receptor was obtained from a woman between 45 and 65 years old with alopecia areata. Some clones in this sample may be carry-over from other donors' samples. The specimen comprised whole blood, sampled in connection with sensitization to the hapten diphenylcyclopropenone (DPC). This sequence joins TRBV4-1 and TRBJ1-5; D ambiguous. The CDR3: CASSQEIGPQHF. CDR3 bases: TGCGCCAGCAGCCAAGAGATCGGGCCCCAGCATTTT.